A single T cell receptor (beta chain) is shown here with its context. Its antigen is undetermined. Investigators reverse transcribed all isolated RNA, so they sequenced expressed TCRB transcripts. Assay: immunoSEQ multiplex PCR; the TCRdb copy retains only in-frame clones and omits some. The sample records about 650,000 clones, approximately 13% being singletons. The data stem from a study of beta chain features in type 1 diabetes. Study-wide results and caveats: There was a moderate but significant shortening of TCRB CDR3s in all four CD4+ subsets of Type 1 diabetes patients.

The CDR3 runs to 14 residues. V was shortened by 1 base and J by 2 bases, with 8 bases between the two germline ends. Looked up from germline, CDR1 is SEHNR and CDR2 is FQNEAQ (reference sequence). The V call is TRBV7-9, the J call TRBJ2-5; D not resolved. The source material was naive CD4+ T cells from blood. The sequence was obtained from a man aged 25-45 years with type 1 diabetes. The DNA of the CDR3 is TGTGCCAGCAGCTTAGAATACGTACAAGAGACCCAGTACTTC. Its translation: CASSLEYVQETQYF.